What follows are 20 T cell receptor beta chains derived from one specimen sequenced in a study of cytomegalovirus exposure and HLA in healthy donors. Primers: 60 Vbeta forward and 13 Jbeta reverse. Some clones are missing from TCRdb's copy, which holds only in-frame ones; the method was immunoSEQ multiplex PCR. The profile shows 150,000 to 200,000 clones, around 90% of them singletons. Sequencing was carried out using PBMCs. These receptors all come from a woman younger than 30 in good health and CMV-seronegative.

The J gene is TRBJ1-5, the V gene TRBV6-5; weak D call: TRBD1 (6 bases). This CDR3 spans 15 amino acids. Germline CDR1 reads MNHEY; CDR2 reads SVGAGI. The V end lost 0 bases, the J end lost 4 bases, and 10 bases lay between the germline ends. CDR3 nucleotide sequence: TGTGCCAGCAGTTACTCGGGACAACAGAATCAGCCCCAGCATTTT. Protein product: CASSYSGQQNQPQHF.

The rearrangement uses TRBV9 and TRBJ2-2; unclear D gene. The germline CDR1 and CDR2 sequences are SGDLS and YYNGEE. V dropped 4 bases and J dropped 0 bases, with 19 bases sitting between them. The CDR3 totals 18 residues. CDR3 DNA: TGTGCCAGCAGCCCCCTGACGATAGCCAGACCGAACACCGGGGAGCTGTTTTTT. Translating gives CASSPLTIARPNTGELFF.

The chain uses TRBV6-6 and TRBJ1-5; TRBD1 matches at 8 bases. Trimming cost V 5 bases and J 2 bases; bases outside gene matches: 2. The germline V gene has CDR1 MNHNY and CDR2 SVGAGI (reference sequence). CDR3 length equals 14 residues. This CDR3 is CASSQGAGNQPQHF. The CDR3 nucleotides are TGTGCCAGCAGTCAGGGGGCTGGCAATCAGCCCCAGCATTTT.

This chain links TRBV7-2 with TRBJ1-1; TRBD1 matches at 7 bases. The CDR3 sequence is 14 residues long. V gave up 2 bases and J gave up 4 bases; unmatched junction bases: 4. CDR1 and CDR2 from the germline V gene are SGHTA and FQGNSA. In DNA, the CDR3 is TGTGCCAGCAGCTTAAGGCAGGGGGGCACTGAAGCTTTCTTT. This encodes CASSLRQGGTEAFF. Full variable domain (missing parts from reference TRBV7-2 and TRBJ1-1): GAGVSQSPSNKVTEKGKDVELRCDPISGHTALYWYRQSLGQGLEFLIYFQGNSAPDKSGLPSDRFSAERTGGSVSTLTIQRTQQEDSAVYLCASSLRQGGTEAFFGQGTRLTVV.

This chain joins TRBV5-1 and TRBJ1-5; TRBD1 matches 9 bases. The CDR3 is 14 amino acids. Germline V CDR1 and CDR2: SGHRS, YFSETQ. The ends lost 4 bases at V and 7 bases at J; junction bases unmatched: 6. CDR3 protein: CASSQGQGNQPQHF. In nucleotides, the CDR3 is TGCGCCAGCAGCCAAGGACAGGGGAACCAGCCCCAGCATTTT.

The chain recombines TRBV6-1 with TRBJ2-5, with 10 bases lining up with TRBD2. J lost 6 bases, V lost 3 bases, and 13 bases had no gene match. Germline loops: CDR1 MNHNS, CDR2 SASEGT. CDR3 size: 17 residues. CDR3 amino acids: CASSDYSALAGPQTQYF. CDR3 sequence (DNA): TGTGCCAGCAGTGACTACTCCGCACTAGCGGGGCCCCAGACCCAGTACTTC.

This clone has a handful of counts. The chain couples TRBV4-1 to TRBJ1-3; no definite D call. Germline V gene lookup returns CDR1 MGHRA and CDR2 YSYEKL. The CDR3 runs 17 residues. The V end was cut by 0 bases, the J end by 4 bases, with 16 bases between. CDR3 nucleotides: TGCGCCAGCAGCCAAGAGCCGGCGGGGTCCGCCGGAAACACCATATATTTT. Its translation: CASSQEPAGSAGNTIYF.

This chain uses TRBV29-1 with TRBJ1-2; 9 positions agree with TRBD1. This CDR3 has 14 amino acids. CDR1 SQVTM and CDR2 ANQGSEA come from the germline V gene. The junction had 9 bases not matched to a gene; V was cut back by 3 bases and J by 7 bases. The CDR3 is CSVDRTGTGTGYTF. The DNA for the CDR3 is TGCAGCGTTGACAGAACCGGGACAGGGACTGGCTACACCTTC. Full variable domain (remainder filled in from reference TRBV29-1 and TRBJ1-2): SAVISQKPSRDICQRGTSLTIQCQVDSQVTMMFWYRQQPGQSLTLIATANQGSEATYESGFVIDKFPISRPNLTFSTLTVSNMSPEDSSIYLCSVDRTGTGTGYTFGSGTRLTVV.

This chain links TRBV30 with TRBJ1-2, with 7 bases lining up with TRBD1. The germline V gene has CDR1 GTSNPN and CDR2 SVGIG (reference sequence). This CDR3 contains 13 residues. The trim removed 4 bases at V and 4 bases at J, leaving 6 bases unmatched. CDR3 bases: TGTGCCTGGAAAGGGGGCCTAAGCTATGGCTACACCTTC. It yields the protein CAWKGGLSYGYTF.

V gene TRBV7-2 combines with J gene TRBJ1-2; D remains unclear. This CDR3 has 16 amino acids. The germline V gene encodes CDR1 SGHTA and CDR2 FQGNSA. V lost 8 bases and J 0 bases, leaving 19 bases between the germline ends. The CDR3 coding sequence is TGTGCCAGCTCCCCGCAAGCCCTCTCTTCTAACTATGGCTACACCTTC. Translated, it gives CASSPQALSSNYGYTF.

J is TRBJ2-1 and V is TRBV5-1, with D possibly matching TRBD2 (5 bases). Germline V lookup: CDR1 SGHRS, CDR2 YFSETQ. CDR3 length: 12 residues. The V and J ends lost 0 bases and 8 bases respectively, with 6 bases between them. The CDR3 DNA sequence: TGCGCCAGCAGCTTGGCCGGGGATGAGCAGTTCTTC. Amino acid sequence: CASSLAGDEQFF.

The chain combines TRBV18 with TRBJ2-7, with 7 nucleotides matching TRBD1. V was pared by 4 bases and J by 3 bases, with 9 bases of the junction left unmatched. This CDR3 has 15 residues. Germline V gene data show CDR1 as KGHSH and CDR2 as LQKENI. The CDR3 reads CASSLHRDSFYEQYF. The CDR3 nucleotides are TGTGCCAGCTCACTGCACCGGGACAGCTTCTACGAGCAGTACTTC.

As DNA, the CDR3 is TGTGCCAGCAGCTTAAGGGGATGGGGCGGCGACACCATATATTTT. Amino acids: CASSLRGWGGDTIYF. The chain recombines TRBV7-4 with TRBJ1-3; D is perhaps TRBD1 (5 bases). In germline, CDR1 is SGHVT, CDR2 SQSDAQ. The ends were cut back, 2 bases at V and 8 bases at J, with 16 bases in the middle. CDR3 length equals 15 residues.

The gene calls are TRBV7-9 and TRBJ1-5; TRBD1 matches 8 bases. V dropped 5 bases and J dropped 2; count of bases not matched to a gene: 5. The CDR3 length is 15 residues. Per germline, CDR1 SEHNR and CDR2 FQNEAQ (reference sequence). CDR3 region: CASSPTGGGNQPQHF. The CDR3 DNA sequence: TGTGCCAGCAGCCCAACAGGGGGTGGCAATCAGCCCCAGCATTTT.

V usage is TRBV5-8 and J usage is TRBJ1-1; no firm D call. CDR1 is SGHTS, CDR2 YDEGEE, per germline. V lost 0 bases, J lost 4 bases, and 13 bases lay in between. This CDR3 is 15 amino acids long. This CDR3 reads CASSLEPRGGTEAFF. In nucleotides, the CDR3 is TGTGCCAGCAGCTTGGAGCCCCGTGGTGGCACTGAAGCTTTCTTT.

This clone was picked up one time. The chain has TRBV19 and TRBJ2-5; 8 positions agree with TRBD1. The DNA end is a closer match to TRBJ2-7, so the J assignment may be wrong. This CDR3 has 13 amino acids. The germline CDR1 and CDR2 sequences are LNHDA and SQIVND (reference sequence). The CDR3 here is CASSQGAGYEQYF. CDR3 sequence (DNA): TGTGCCAGTAGTCAGGGGGCTGGCTACGAGCAGTACTTC.

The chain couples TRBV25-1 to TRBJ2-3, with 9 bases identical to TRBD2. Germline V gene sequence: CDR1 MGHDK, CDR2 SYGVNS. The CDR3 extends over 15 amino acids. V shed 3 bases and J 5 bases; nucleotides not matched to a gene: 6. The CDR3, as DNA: TGTGCCAGCAGTGATGCGGGGGGGCTGGGAGATACGCAGTATTTT. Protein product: CASSDAGGLGDTQYF. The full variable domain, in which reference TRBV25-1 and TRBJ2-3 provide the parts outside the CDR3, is EADIYQTPRYLVIGTGKKITLECSQTMGHDKMYWYQQDPGMELHLIHYSYGVNSTEKGDLSSESTVSRIRTEHFPLTLESARPSHTSQYLCASSDAGGLGDTQYFGPGTRLTVL.

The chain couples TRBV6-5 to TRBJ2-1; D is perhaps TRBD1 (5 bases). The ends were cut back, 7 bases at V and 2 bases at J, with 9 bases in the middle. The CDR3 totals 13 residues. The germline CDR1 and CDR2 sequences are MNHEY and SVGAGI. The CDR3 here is CASTSGPYNEQFF. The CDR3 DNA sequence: TGTGCCAGCACCTCAGGGCCCTACAATGAGCAGTTCTTC.

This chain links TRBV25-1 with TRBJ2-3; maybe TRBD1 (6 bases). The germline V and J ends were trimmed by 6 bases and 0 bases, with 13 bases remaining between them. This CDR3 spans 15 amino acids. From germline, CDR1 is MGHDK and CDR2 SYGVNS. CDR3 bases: TGTGCCAGCAGAGATGTAGGGGGTAGCACAGATACGCAGTATTTT. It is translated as CASRDVGGSTDTQYF.

In DNA, the CDR3 is TGTGCCAGTAGTACTCCCTCCGAGGGGACAGGAGTTAGCAATCAGCCCCAGCATTTT. It yields the protein CASSTPSEGTGVSNQPQHF. J is TRBJ1-5 and V is TRBV19; 8 bases agree with TRBD1. CDR1 is LNHDA, CDR2 SQIVND, per germline (reference sequence). V was pared by 4 bases and J by 0 bases, with 14 bases of the junction left unmatched. This CDR3 region has 19 residues.